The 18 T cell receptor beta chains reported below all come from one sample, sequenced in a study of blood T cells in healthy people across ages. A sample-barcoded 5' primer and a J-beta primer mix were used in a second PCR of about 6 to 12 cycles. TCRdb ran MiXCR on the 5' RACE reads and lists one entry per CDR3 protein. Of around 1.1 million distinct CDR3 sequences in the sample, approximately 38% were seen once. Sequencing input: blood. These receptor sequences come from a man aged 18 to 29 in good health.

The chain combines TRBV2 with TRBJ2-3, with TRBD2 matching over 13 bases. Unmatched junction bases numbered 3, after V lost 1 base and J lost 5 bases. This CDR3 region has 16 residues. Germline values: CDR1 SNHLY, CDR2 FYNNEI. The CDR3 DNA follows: TGTGCCAGCAGTGAAGGACTAGCGGGGGGTTTAGATACGCAGTATTTT. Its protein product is CASSEGLAGGLDTQYF.

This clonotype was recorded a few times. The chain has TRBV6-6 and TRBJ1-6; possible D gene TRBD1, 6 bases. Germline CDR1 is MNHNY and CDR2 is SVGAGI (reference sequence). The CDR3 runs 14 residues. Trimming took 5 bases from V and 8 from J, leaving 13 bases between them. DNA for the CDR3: TGTGCCAGCAGTACCACAGGGCGCGATTCACCCCTCCACTTT. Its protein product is CASSTTGRDSPLHF.

CDR3 nucleotide sequence: TGCAGTGCTAGGTCAGTCCTCGACCTTAACACTGAAGCTTTCTTT. It is translated as CSARSVLDLNTEAFF. The chain uses TRBV20-1 and TRBJ1-1; no reliable D call. V lost 3 bases to trimming and J lost 2 bases, with 16 bases between them. This CDR3 spans 15 amino acids. The germline V gene encodes CDR1 DFQATT and CDR2 SNEGSKA (reference sequence).

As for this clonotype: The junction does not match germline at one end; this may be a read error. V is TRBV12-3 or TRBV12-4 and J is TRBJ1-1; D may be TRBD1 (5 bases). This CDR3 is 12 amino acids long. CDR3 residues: CACSFYRTEAFF. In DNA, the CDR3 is TGTGCCTGCAGTTTTTACAGGACTGAAGCTTTCTTT.

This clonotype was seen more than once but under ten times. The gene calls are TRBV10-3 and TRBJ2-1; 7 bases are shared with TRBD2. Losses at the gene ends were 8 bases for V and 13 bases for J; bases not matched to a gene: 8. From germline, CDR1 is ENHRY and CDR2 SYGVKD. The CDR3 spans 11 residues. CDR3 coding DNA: TGTGCCATCCGGGGTGGGGGGGAACAGTTCTTC. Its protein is CAIRGGGEQFF.

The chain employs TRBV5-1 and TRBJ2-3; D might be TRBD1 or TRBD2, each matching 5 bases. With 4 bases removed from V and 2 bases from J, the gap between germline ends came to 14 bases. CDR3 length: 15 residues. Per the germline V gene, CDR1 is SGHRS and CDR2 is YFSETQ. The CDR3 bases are TGCGCCAGCAGCATGGGACCGATGAACACAGATACGCAGTATTTT. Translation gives CASSMGPMNTDTQYF.

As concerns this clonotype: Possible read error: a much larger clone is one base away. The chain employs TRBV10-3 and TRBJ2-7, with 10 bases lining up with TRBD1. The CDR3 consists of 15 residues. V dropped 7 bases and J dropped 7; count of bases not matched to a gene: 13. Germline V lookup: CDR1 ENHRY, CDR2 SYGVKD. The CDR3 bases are TGTGCCATCAAATCCGGGACAGGGGAGTGGAATGAGCAGTACTTC. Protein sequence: CAIKSGTGEWNEQYF.

CDR3 amino acids: CASSPGQQNEQYF. CDR3 coding DNA: TGCGCCAGCAGCCCAGGACAGCAAAATGAGCAGTACTTC. The gene calls are TRBV4-1 and TRBJ2-1; D is possibly TRBD1 (6 bases). Matching the DNA end better, TRBJ2-7 makes the J call doubtful. In germline, CDR1 is MGHRA, CDR2 YSYEKL. CDR3 length: 13 residues.

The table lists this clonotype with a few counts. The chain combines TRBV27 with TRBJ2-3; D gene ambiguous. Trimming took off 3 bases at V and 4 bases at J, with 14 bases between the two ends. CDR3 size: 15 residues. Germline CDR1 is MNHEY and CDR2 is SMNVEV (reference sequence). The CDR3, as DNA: TGTGCCAGCAGTTTGGTCTTGTATGGGGCAGATACGCAGTATTTT. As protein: CASSLVLYGADTQYF.

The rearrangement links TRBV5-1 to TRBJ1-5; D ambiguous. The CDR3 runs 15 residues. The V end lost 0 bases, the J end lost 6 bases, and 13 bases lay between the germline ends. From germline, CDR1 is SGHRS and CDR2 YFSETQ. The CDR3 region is CASSLGSREGQPQHF. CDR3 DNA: TGCGCCAGCAGCTTGGGCTCTCGCGAAGGTCAGCCCCAGCATTTT.

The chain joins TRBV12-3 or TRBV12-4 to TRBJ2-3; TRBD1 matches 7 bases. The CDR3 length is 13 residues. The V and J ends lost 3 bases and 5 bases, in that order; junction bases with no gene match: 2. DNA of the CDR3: TGTGCCAGCAGTTTCCGACAGGGAGATACGCAGTATTTT. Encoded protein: CASSFRQGDTQYF.

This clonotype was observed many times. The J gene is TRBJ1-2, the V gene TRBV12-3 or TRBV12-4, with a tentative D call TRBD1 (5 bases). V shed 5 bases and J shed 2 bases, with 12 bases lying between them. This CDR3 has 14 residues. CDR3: CASSATRDNYGYTF. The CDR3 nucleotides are TGTGCCAGCAGTGCAACCCGGGACAACTATGGCTACACCTTC.

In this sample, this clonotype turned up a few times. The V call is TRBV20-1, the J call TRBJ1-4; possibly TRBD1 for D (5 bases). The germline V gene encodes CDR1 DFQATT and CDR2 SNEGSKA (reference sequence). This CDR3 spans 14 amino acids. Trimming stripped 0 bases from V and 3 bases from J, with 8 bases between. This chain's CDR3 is CSARDRAANEKLFF. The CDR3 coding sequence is TGCAGTGCTAGAGACAGGGCGGCTAATGAAAAACTGTTTTTT.

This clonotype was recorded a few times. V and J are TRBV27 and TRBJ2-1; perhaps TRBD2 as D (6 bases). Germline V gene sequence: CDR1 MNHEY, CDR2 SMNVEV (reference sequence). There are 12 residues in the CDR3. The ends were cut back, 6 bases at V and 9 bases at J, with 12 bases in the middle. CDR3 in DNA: TGTGCCAGCAGGTCGACTAGTGGTGAGCAGTTCTTC. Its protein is CASRSTSGEQFF.

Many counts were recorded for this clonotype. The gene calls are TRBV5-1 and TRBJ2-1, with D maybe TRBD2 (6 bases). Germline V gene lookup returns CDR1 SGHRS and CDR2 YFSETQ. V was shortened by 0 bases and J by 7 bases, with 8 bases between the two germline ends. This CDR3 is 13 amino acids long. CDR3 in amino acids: CASSLGAGNEQFF. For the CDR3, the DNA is TGCGCCAGCAGCTTGGGGGCGGGGAATGAGCAGTTCTTC.

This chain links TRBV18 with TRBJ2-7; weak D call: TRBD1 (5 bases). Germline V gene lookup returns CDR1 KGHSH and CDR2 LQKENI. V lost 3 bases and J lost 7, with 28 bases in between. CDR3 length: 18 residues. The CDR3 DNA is TGTGCCAGCTCACCTCCCGGGTATAGGGGATTTTCTATCAATGAGCAGTACTTC. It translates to CASSPPGYRGFSINEQYF.

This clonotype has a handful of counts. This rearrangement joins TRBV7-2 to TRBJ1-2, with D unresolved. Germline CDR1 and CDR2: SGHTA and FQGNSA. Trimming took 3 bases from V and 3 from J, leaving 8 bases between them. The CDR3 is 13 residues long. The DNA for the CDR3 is TGTGCCAGCAGCTTTTTAGGGTACTATGGCTACACCTTC. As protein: CASSFLGYYGYTF.

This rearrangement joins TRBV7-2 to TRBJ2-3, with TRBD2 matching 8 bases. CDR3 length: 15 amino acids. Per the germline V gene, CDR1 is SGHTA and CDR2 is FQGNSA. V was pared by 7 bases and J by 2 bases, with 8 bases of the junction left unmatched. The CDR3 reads CASTYSGADTDTQYF. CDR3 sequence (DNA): TGTGCCAGCACCTATAGCGGGGCGGACACAGATACGCAGTATTTT.